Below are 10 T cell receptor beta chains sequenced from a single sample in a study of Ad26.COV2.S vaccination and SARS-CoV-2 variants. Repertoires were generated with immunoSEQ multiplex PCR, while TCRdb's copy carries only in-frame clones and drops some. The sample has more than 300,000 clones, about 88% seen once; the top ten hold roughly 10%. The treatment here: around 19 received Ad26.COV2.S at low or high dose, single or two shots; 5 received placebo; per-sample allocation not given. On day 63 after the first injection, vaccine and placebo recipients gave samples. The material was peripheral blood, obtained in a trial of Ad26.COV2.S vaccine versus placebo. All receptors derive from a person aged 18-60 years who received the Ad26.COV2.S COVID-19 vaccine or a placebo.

The DNA of the CDR3 is TGCGCCAGCAGCTCCGGGGACAGGGTAGGGGAAAAACTGTTTTTT. It encodes CASSSGDRVGEKLFF. The rearrangement links TRBV5-1 to TRBJ1-4; 9 nucleotides match TRBD1. In germline, CDR1 is SGHRS, CDR2 YFSETQ. This CDR3 has 15 residues. The V segment lost 3 bases and the J segment 8 bases; nucleotides outside the gene matches: 8.

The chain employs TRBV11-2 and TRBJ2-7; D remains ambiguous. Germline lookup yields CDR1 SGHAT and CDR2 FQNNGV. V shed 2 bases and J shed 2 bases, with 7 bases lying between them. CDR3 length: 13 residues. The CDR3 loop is CASSLQSTYEQYF. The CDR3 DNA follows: TGTGCCAGCAGCTTACAGAGTACCTACGAGCAGTACTTC.

The CDR3 sequence is CATSDSKTGAGRQPQHF. CDR3 coding DNA: TGTGCCACCAGTGACTCTAAGACAGGCGCTGGTAGACAGCCCCAGCATTTT. V usage is TRBV24-1 and J usage is TRBJ1-5, with D possibly being TRBD1 (6 bases). The CDR3 sequence is 17 residues long. Trimming stripped 4 bases from V and 7 bases from J, with 22 bases between. The germline CDR1 and CDR2 sequences are KGHDR and SFDVKD.

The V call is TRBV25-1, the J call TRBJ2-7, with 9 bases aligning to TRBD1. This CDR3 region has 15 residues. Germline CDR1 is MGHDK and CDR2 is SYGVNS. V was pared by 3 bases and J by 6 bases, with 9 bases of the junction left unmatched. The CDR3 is CASSDHRGPLREQYF. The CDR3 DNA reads TGTGCCAGCAGTGATCACAGGGGGCCACTTCGCGAGCAGTACTTC.

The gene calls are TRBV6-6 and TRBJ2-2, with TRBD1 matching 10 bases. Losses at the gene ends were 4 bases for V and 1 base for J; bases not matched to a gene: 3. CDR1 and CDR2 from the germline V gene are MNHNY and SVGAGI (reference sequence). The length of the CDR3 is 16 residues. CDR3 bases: TGTGCCAGCAGTTTCGGGGACAGGGGGAACACCGGGGAGCTGTTTTTT. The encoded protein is CASSFGDRGNTGELFF.

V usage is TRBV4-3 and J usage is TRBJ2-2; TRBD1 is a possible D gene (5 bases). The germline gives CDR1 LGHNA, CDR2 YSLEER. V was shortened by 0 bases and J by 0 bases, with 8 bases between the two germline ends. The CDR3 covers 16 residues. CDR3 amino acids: CASSQEGQTNTGELFF. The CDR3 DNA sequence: TGCGCCAGCAGCCAAGAGGGGCAAACGAACACCGGGGAGCTGTTTTTT.

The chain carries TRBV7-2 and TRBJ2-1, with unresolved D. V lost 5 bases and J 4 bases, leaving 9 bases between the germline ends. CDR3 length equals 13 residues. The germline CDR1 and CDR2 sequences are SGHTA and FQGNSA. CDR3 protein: CASSLLRYNEQFF. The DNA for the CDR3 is TGTGCCAGCAGCCTATTAAGATACAATGAGCAGTTCTTC.

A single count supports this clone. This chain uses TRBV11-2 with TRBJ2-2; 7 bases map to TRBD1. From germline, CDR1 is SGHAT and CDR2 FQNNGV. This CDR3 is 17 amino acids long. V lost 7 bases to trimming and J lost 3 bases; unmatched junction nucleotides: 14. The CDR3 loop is CASNDRENRFYTGELFF. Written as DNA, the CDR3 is TGTGCCAGCAACGACAGGGAGAACCGTTTCTACACCGGGGAGCTGTTTTTT.

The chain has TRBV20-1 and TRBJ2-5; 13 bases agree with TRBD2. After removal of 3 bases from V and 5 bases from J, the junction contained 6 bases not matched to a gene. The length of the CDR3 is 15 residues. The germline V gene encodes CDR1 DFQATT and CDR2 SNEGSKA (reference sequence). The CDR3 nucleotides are TGCAGTGCTAGTAGACTAGCGGGGGGCAAGGAGACCCAGTACTTC. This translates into CSASRLAGGKETQYF.

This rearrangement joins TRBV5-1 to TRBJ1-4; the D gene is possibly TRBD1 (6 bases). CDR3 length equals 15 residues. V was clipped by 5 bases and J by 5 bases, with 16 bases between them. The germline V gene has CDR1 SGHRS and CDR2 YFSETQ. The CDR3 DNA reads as TGCGCCAGCAGAGAATCAGGGGTGTTAAATGAAAAACTGTTTTTT. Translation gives CASRESGVLNEKLFF. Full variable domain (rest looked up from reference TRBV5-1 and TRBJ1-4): KAGVTQTPRYLIKTRGQQVTLSCSPISGHRSVSWYQQTPGQGLQFLFEYFSETQRNKGNFPGRFSGRQFSNSRSEMNVSTLELGDSALYLCASRESGVLNEKLFFGSGTQLSVL.